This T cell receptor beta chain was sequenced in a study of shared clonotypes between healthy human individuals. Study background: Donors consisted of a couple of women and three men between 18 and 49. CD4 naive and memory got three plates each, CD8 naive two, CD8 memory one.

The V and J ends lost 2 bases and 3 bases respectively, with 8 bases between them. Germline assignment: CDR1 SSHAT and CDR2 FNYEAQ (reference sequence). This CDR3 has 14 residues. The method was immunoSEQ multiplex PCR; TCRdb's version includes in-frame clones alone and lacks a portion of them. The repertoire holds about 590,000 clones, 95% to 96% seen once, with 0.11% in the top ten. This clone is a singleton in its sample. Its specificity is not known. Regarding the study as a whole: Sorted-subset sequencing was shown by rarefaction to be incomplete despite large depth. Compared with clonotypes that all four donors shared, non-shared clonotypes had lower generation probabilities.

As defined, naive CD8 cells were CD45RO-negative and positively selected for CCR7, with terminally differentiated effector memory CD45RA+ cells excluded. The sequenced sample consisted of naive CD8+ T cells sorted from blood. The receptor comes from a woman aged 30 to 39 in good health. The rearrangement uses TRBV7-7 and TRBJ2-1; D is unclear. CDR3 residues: CASSLWAYYNEQFF. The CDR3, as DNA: TGTGCCAGCAGCTTATGGGCTTACTACAATGAGCAGTTCTTC.